These T cell receptor beta chains were read from a single sample in a study of blood T cell repertoires in COVID-19. Data came from immunoSEQ multiplex PCR; TCRdb stores just in-frame clones and leaves some out. The sample includes tens of thousands of clones, approximately 80% seen only once; the top ten take about 30%. Specimen: peripheral blood. Receptors were obtained from a human donor in a cohort sampled during active COVID-19. Each CDR3 is given with its conserved first and last residue. The D gene is left open where the match is weak. The size field is filled for only some rows; it gives once, few, many or a size class.

j_gene: TRBJ1-2
abundance: NA
v_gene: TRBV27
d_gene: NA
CDR3nt: TGTGCCAGCAGACCGGTGGCAGGGGATGGCTACACCTTC
CDR3aa: CASRPVAGDGYTF

j_gene: TRBJ2-3
abundance: NA
v_gene: TRBV6-1
d_gene: NA
CDR3nt: TGTGCCAGCAGTGAAGGTCCACTCGCGGGAGATACGCAGTATTTT
CDR3aa: CASSEGPLAGDTQYF

j_gene: TRBJ1-4
abundance: NA
v_gene: TRBV28
d_gene: NA
CDR3nt: TGTGCCAGCATGGGGGGGAGAGTTAATGAAAAACTGTTTTTT
CDR3aa: CASMGGRVNEKLFF

j_gene: TRBJ2-1
abundance: few
v_gene: TRBV5-1
d_gene: TRBD2
CDR3nt: TGCGCCAGCACCTCCACCTCCACTAGCGGGAGTTTGGGTAAGGAGTTCTTC
CDR3aa: CASTSTSTSGSLGKEFF

j_gene: TRBJ2-7
abundance: NA
v_gene: TRBV7-9
d_gene: NA
CDR3nt: TGTGCCAGCACCTTCAAGGGGGACTACGAGCAGTACTTC
CDR3aa: CASTFKGDYEQYF

j_gene: TRBJ2-1
abundance: NA
v_gene: TRBV9
d_gene: TRBD1
CDR3nt: TGTGCCAGCAGCTTAACGACAGGGGCCTACAATGAGCAGTTCTTC
CDR3aa: CASSLTTGAYNEQFF

j_gene: TRBJ2-7
abundance: NA
v_gene: TRBV5-4
d_gene: TRBD1
CDR3nt: TGTGCCAGCAGTCCCGGGACAGGGGGTAACTACGAGCAGTACTTC
CDR3aa: CASSPGTGGNYEQYF

j_gene: TRBJ2-7
abundance: NA
v_gene: TRBV2
d_gene: TRBD2
CDR3nt: TGTGCCAGCAGTCGGACTAGCGGAACCTACGAGCAGTACTTC
CDR3aa: CASSRTSGTYEQYF

j_gene: TRBJ2-3
abundance: once
v_gene: TRBV7-2
d_gene: TRBD2
CDR3nt: TGTGCCAGCAGCCCCCTTCTCGGGGGGGGCACAGATACGCAGTATTTT
CDR3aa: CASSPLLGGGTDTQYF

j_gene: TRBJ2-3
abundance: NA
v_gene: TRBV6-5
d_gene: NA
CDR3nt: TGTGCCAGTCGGAGCAGCACAGATACGCAGTATTTT
CDR3aa: CASRSSTDTQYF

j_gene: TRBJ1-1
abundance: many
v_gene: TRBV6-1
d_gene: TRBD1
CDR3nt: TGTGCCAGCAGTGAGGACAGGGGGGGCACTGAAGCTTTCTTT
CDR3aa: CASSEDRGGTEAFF

j_gene: TRBJ1-2
abundance: NA
v_gene: TRBV10-3
d_gene: TRBD1
CDR3nt: TGTGCCAGCCGGACAGGCCGTGACTATGGCTACACCTTC
CDR3aa: CASRTGRDYGYTF

j_gene: TRBJ2-5
abundance: few
v_gene: TRBV3-1/TRBV3-2
d_gene: NA
CDR3nt: TGTGCCAGCAGCCCCCTTGCAGGGGCCGGGGAGACCCAGTACTTC
CDR3aa: CASSPLAGAGETQYF

j_gene: TRBJ2-7
abundance: NA
v_gene: TRBV6-2/TRBV6-3
d_gene: NA
CDR3nt: TGTGCCAGCAGTTATACTAGAGGATCCTACGAGCAGTACTTC
CDR3aa: CASSYTRGSYEQYF

j_gene: TRBJ2-1
abundance: NA
v_gene: TRBV6-1
d_gene: TRBD2
CDR3nt: TGTGCCAGCAGTGAATTCGGCGGGAGGGCTGTGGATGAGCAGTTCTTC
CDR3aa: CASSEFGGRAVDEQFF

j_gene: TRBJ1-1
abundance: NA
v_gene: TRBV29-1
d_gene: NA
CDR3nt: TGCAGCGTTGAGGAGACAGGGAACACTGAAGCTTTCTTT
CDR3aa: CSVEETGNTEAFF

j_gene: TRBJ1-4
abundance: few
v_gene: TRBV7-2
d_gene: NA
CDR3nt: TGTGCCAGCAGCTCCCCGATGGCAGGGGTAGAAAAACTGTTTTTT
CDR3aa: CASSSPMAGVEKLFF

j_gene: TRBJ1-1
abundance: NA
v_gene: TRBV29-1
d_gene: NA
CDR3nt: TGCAGCGCCGAACCCGGGTCCCGAGGTAGCACTGAAGCTTTCTTT
CDR3aa: CSAEPGSRGSTEAFF

j_gene: TRBJ2-6
abundance: NA
v_gene: TRBV6-5
d_gene: NA
CDR3nt: TGTGCCAGCAGGGGGGGGCCGGGGGCCAACGTCCTGACTTTC
CDR3aa: CASRGGPGANVLTF

j_gene: TRBJ2-7
abundance: NA
v_gene: TRBV5-4
d_gene: NA
CDR3nt: TGTGCCAGCAGCTCCCGGTCCGGGACTCTGACCTACGAGCAGTACTTC
CDR3aa: CASSSRSGTLTYEQYF

j_gene: TRBJ2-3
abundance: NA
v_gene: TRBV28
d_gene: TRBD1
CDR3nt: TGTGCCAGCAGTTCGGGACAGGGGCGACGCACAGATACGCAGTATTTT
CDR3aa: CASSSGQGRRTDTQYF

j_gene: TRBJ2-2
abundance: NA
v_gene: TRBV19
d_gene: TRBD1
CDR3nt: TGTGCCAGTAGACGACAGGGCACCGGGGAGCTGTTTTTT
CDR3aa: CASRRQGTGELFF

j_gene: TRBJ2-1
abundance: NA
v_gene: TRBV5-4
d_gene: TRBD2
CDR3nt: TGTGCCAGCAGCCGTGGGAGGACTAGGGGTGGGCAGTTCTTC
CDR3aa: CASSRGRTRGGQFF

j_gene: TRBJ2-5
abundance: NA
v_gene: TRBV29-1
d_gene: NA
CDR3nt: TGCAGCGGTGCATCCGGGACTGGTCAAGAGACCCAGTACTTC
CDR3aa: CSGASGTGQETQYF

j_gene: TRBJ2-6
abundance: NA
v_gene: TRBV11-2
d_gene: NA
CDR3nt: TGTGCCAGCACCCACTCAAATGGTGCCAACGTCCTGACTTTC
CDR3aa: CASTHSNGANVLTF

j_gene: TRBJ2-3
abundance: NA
v_gene: TRBV27
d_gene: TRBD2
CDR3nt: TGTGCCAGCAGTGCGACTAGCGGGAGTCTTACAGATACGCAGTATTTT
CDR3aa: CASSATSGSLTDTQYF

j_gene: TRBJ2-7
abundance: NA
v_gene: TRBV5-1
d_gene: NA
CDR3nt: TGCGCCAGCAGCTTGGACAGGACCGACGAGCAGTACTTC
CDR3aa: CASSLDRTDEQYF

j_gene: TRBJ2-2
abundance: NA
v_gene: TRBV21-1
d_gene: NA
CDR3nt: TGTGCCAGCAGCAAAGAAAGGGGGAAGGGCCTAGGCGGTCCGAACACCGGGGAGCTGTTTTTT
CDR3aa: CASSKERGKGLGGPNTGELFF

j_gene: TRBJ2-3
abundance: NA
v_gene: TRBV14
d_gene: TRBD2
CDR3nt: TGTGCCAGCAGCCGAAGACTAGCGGGGGGGCCGGATACGCAGTATTTT
CDR3aa: CASSRRLAGGPDTQYF

j_gene: TRBJ2-4
abundance: NA
v_gene: TRBV4-1
d_gene: TRBD1
CDR3nt: TGCGCCAGCAGCACCGGGACAGAAAACATTCAGTACTTC
CDR3aa: CASSTGTENIQYF

j_gene: TRBJ1-6
abundance: NA
v_gene: TRBV6-2/TRBV6-3
d_gene: NA
CDR3nt: TGTGCCAGCAGCTGGGGCTCCGGAGGGTCACCCCTCCACTTT
CDR3aa: CASSWGSGGSPLHF

j_gene: TRBJ2-6
abundance: few
v_gene: TRBV4-2
d_gene: NA
CDR3nt: TGTGCCAGCAGCCAAGATCAGGGGTCTGGGGCCAACGTCCTGACTTTC
CDR3aa: CASSQDQGSGANVLTF

j_gene: TRBJ2-2
abundance: NA
v_gene: TRBV7-3
d_gene: NA
CDR3nt: TGTGCCAGCAGCCCCGGAGACGCGAACACCGGGGAGCTGTTTTTT
CDR3aa: CASSPGDANTGELFF

j_gene: TRBJ1-2
abundance: NA
v_gene: TRBV5-4
d_gene: NA
CDR3nt: TGTGCCAGCAGCTTGCAGGGTGTCAACTATGGCTACACCTTC
CDR3aa: CASSLQGVNYGYTF

j_gene: TRBJ1-2
abundance: NA
v_gene: TRBV7-6
d_gene: TRBD1
CDR3nt: TGTGCCAGCAGCCCGGACAGGGGGGGGAGCTATGGCTACACCTTC
CDR3aa: CASSPDRGGSYGYTF

j_gene: TRBJ2-6
abundance: once
v_gene: TRBV19
d_gene: NA
CDR3nt: TGTGCCAGTACCCCCGGGTCTGGGGCCAACGTCCTGACTTTC
CDR3aa: CASTPGSGANVLTF

j_gene: TRBJ1-2
abundance: NA
v_gene: TRBV29-1
d_gene: NA
CDR3nt: TGCAGCGCTTCACAGCTACCCGCCCGGGGCTACACCTTC
CDR3aa: CSASQLPARGYTF

j_gene: TRBJ2-7
abundance: NA
v_gene: TRBV6-6
d_gene: NA
CDR3nt: TGTGCCAGCACCAAGGCGGGATCCTACGAGCAGTACTTC
CDR3aa: CASTKAGSYEQYF

j_gene: TRBJ2-3
abundance: NA
v_gene: TRBV28
d_gene: NA
CDR3nt: TGTGCCAGCAGTCGAGGGGACACCCCTAGCACAGATACGCAGTATTTT
CDR3aa: CASSRGDTPSTDTQYF

j_gene: TRBJ2-7
abundance: NA
v_gene: TRBV10-3
d_gene: TRBD1
CDR3nt: TGTGCCATCAGTCTGGGACAGGGGCTCGGCGAGCAGTACTTC
CDR3aa: CAISLGQGLGEQYF

j_gene: TRBJ2-1
abundance: NA
v_gene: TRBV19
d_gene: TRBD1
CDR3nt: TGTGCCAGTAGTATCTCGGGACAGCCCGATGGACGGGAGCAGTTCTTC
CDR3aa: CASSISGQPDGREQFF

j_gene: TRBJ2-7
abundance: NA
v_gene: TRBV5-5
d_gene: TRBD1
CDR3nt: TGTGCCAGCAGCTCAGGGACAGCATTCTACGAGCAGTACTTC
CDR3aa: CASSSGTAFYEQYF

j_gene: TRBJ2-5
abundance: NA
v_gene: TRBV3-1/TRBV3-2
d_gene: NA
CDR3nt: TGTGCCACCCGATTGGGGCCTCAAGAGACCCAGTACTTC
CDR3aa: CATRLGPQETQYF

j_gene: TRBJ2-7
abundance: NA
v_gene: TRBV5-1
d_gene: TRBD1
CDR3nt: TGCGCCAGCAGCTCGGGACAGGGGGCATCCTACGAGCAGTACTTC
CDR3aa: CASSSGQGASYEQYF

j_gene: TRBJ2-7
abundance: few
v_gene: TRBV4-2
d_gene: NA
CDR3nt: TGTGCCAGCAGCCATGAGGGACAAGGCTACGAGCAGTACTTC
CDR3aa: CASSHEGQGYEQYF

j_gene: TRBJ2-7
abundance: NA
v_gene: TRBV28
d_gene: TRBD1
CDR3nt: TGTGCCAGCAGTCCCAATACCGGGACAGGATCCTACGAGCAGTACTTC
CDR3aa: CASSPNTGTGSYEQYF

j_gene: TRBJ2-1
abundance: NA
v_gene: TRBV5-4
d_gene: NA
CDR3nt: TGTGCCAGCAGCAGGTCTCGGGAGAGGAATGAGCAGTTCTTC
CDR3aa: CASSRSRERNEQFF

j_gene: TRBJ1-1
abundance: NA
v_gene: TRBV5-4
d_gene: TRBD1
CDR3nt: TGTGCCAGCAGCCCGGGACAGGGGCCCACTGAAGCTTTCTTT
CDR3aa: CASSPGQGPTEAFF

j_gene: TRBJ2-4
abundance: NA
v_gene: TRBV3-1/TRBV3-2
d_gene: TRBD1
CDR3nt: TGTGCCAGCAGCCAGGGACAGGGGAACATTCAGTACTTC
CDR3aa: CASSQGQGNIQYF

j_gene: TRBJ1-5
abundance: NA
v_gene: TRBV20-1
d_gene: TRBD1
CDR3nt: TGCAGTGCTAGTCCCGCGACAGGGGTAAGCAATCAGCCCCAGCATTTT
CDR3aa: CSASPATGVSNQPQHF

j_gene: TRBJ1-5
abundance: few
v_gene: TRBV4-1
d_gene: TRBD1
CDR3nt: TGCGCCAGCAGCCAAGGTGGGACAGGGACCTTTGGCAATCAGCCCCAGCATTTT
CDR3aa: CASSQGGTGTFGNQPQHF

j_gene: TRBJ2-3
abundance: NA
v_gene: TRBV4-2
d_gene: TRBD2
CDR3nt: TGTGCCAGCAGCCAAGAAAGTTCAGCGGGAGGGAGCACAGATACGCAGTATTTT
CDR3aa: CASSQESSAGGSTDTQYF